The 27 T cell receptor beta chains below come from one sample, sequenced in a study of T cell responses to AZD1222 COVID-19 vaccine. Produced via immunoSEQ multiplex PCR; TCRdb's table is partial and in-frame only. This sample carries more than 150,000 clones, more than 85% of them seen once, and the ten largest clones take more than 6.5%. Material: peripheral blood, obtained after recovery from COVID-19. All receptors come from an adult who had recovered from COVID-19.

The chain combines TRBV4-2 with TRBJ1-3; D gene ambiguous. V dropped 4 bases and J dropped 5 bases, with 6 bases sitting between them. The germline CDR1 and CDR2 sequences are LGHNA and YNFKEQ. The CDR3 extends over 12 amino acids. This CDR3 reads CASSRERNTIYF. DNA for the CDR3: TGTGCCAGCAGCCGAGAACGAAACACCATATATTTT.

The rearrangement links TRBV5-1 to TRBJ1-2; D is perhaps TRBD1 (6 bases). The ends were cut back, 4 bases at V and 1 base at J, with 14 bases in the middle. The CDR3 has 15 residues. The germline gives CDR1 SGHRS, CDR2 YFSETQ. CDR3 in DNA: TGCGCCAGCAGCCTCGGGACACTTGATAACTATGGCTACACCTTC. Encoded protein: CASSLGTLDNYGYTF.

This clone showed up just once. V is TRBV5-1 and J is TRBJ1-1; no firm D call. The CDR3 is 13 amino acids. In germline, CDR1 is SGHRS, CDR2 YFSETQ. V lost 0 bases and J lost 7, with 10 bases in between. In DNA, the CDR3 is TGCGCCAGCAGCTTGGAGGGCGTAGGTGAAGCTTTCTTT. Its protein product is CASSLEGVGEAFF.

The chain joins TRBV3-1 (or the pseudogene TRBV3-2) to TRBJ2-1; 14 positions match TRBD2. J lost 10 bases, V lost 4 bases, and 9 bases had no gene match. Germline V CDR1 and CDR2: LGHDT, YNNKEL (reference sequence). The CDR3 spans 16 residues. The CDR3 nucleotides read TGTGCCAGCAGCCCAAGGACTAGCGGGGGGCTAGAAGAGCAGTTCTTC. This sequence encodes CASSPRTSGGLEEQFF.

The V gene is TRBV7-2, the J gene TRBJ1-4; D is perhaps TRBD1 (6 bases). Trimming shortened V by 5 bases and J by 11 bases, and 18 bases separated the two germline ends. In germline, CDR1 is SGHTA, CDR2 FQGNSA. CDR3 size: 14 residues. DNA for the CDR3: TGTGCCAGCAGCCTAGGGGGGGGACATTGGAAACTGTTTTTT. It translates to CASSLGGGHWKLFF. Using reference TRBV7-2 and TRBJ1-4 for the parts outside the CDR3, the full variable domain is GAGVSQSPSNKVTEKGKDVELRCDPISGHTALYWYRQSLGQGLEFLIYFQGNSAPDKSGLPSDRFSAERTGGSVSTLTIQRTQQEDSAVYLCASSLGGGHWKLFFGSGTQLSVL.

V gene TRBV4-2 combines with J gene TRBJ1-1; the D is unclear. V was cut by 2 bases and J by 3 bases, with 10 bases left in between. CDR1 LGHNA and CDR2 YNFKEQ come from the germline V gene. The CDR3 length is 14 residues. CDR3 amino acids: CASSQHGWDTEAFF. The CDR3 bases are TGTGCCAGCAGCCAACATGGGTGGGACACTGAAGCTTTCTTT.

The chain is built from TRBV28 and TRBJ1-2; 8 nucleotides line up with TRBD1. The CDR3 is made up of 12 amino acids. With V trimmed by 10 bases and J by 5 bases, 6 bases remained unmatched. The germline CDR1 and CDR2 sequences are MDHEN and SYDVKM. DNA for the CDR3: TGTGCCACCTCCCGACAGGGGTATGGCTACACCTTC. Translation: CATSRQGYGYTF.

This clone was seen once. As DNA, the CDR3 is TGTGCCAGCAGCTTAGAATCGGGGTACACCGGGGAGCTGTTTTTT. Translating gives CASSLESGYTGELFF. The gene calls are TRBV11-2 and TRBJ2-2, with a tentative D call TRBD2 (5 bases). CDR3 length: 15 residues. CDR1 is SGHAT, CDR2 FQNNGV, per germline. V lost 0 bases to trimming and J lost 3 bases, with 8 bases between them.

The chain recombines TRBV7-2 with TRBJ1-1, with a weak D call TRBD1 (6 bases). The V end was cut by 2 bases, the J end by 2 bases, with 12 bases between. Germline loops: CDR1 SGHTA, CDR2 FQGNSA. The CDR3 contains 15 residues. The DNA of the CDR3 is TGTGCCAGCAGCTTACAACAGGGTGGAAACACTGAAGCTTTCTTT. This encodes CASSLQQGGNTEAFF.

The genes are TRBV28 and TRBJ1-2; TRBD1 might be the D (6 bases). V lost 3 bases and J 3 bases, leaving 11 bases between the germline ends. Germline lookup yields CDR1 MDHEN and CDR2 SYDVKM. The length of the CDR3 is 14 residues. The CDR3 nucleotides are TGTGCCAGCAGTTTCCCAGGGGATCACTATGGCTACACCTTC. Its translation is CASSFPGDHYGYTF.

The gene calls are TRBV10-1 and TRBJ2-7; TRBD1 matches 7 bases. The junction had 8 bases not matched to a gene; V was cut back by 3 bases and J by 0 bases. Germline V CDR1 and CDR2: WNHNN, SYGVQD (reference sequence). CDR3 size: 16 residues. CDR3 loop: CASSDFAGDSSYEQYF. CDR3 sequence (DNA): TGCGCCAGCAGTGACTTCGCAGGGGACAGCTCCTACGAGCAGTACTTC.

This CDR3 is CATSPGGTRTGELFF. The CDR3 nucleotides are TGCGCCACCTCACCAGGGGGCACGCGGACCGGGGAGCTGTTTTTT. The chain couples TRBV10-1 to TRBJ2-2, with 8 bases fitting TRBD1. The junction had 12 bases not matched to a gene; V was cut back by 10 bases and J by 5 bases. The germline CDR1 and CDR2 sequences are WNHNN and SYGVQD (reference sequence). This CDR3 spans 15 amino acids.

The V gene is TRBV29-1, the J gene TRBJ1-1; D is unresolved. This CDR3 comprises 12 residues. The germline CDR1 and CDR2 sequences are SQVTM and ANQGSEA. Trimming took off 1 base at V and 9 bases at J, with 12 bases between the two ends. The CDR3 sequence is CSVEGPDMKAFF. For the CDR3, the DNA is TGCAGCGTTGAAGGACCAGACATGAAAGCTTTCTTT.

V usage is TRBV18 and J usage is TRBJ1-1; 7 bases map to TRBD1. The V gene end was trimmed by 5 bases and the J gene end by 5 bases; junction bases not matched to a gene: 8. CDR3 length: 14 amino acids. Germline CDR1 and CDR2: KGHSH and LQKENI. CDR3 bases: TGTGCCAGCTCATCGCAGGGGGTCAAAACTGAAGCTTTCTTT. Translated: CASSSQGVKTEAFF.

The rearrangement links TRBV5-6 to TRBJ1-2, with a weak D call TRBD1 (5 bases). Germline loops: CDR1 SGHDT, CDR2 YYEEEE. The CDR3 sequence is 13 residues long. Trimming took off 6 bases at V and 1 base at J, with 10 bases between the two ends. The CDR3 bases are TGTGCCAGCAACCTGAGGGGTAACTATGGCTACACCTTC. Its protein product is CASNLRGNYGYTF.

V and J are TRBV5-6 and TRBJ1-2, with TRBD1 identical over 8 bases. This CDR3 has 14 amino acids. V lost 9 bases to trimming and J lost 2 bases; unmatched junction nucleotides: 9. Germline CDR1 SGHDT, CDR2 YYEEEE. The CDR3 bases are TGTGCCACCGGAAGGGACAGGCAAAACTATGGCTACACCTTC. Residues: CATGRDRQNYGYTF.

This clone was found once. CDR3 DNA sequence: TGTGCCAGCCTAAGGGGTGCATGGAATTCACCCCTCCACTTT. Translating gives CASLRGAWNSPLHF. V usage is TRBV6-5 and J usage is TRBJ1-6; perhaps TRBD1 as D (5 bases). The V end was cut by 8 bases, the J end by 7 bases, with 15 bases between. Germline V lookup: CDR1 MNHEY, CDR2 SVGAGI. The CDR3 totals 14 residues.

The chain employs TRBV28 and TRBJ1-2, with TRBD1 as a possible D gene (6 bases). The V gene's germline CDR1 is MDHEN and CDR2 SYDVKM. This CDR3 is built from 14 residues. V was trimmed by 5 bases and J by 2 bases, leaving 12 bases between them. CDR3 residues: CASSRTTGNYGYTF. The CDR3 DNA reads TGTGCCAGCAGTCGGACAACAGGGAACTATGGCTACACCTTC.

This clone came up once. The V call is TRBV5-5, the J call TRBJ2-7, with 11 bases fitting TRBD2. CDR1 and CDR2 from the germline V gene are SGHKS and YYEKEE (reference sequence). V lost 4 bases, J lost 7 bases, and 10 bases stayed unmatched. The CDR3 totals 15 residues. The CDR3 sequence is CASSIGTSGTGEQYF. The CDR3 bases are TGTGCCAGCAGCATCGGGACTAGCGGTACGGGTGAGCAGTACTTC.

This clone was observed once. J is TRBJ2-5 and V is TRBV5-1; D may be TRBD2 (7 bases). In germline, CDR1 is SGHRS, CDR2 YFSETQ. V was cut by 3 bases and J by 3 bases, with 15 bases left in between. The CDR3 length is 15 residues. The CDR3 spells CASSSVGGAEETQYF. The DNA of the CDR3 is TGCGCCAGCAGCTCAGTAGGGGGGGCTGAAGAGACCCAGTACTTC.

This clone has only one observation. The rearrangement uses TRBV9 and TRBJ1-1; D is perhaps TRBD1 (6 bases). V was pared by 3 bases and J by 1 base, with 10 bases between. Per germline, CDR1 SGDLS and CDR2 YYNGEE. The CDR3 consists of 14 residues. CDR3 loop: CASSAGQRNTEAFF. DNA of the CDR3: TGTGCCAGCAGCGCAGGACAGCGGAACACTGAAGCTTTCTTT.

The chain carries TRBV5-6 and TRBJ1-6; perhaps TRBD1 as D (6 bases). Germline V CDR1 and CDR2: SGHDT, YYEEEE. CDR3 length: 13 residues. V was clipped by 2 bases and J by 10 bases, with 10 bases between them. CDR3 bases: TGTGCCAGCAGCTTAGCTGGACAGTCACCCCTCCACTTT. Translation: CASSLAGQSPLHF.

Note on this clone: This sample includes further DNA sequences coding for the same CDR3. Here the CDR3 DNA reads TGTGCCAGCAGCCTTAGCGGGGGGCAAGAGACCCAGTACTTC. Translated: CASSLSGGQETQYF. The chain links TRBV7-3 to TRBJ2-5, with 10 bases that match TRBD2. The V segment lost 5 bases and the J segment 2 bases; nucleotides outside the gene matches: 2. Germline V gives CDR1 SGHTA, CDR2 FQGTGA. The CDR3 sequence is 14 residues long.

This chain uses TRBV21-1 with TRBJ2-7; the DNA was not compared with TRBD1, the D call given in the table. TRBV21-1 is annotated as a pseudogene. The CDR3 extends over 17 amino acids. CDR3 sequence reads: CASSKPPGTGSSYEQYF. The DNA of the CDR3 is TGTGCCAGCAGCAAGCCCCCGGGGACAGGGAGCTCCTACGAGCAGTACTTC.

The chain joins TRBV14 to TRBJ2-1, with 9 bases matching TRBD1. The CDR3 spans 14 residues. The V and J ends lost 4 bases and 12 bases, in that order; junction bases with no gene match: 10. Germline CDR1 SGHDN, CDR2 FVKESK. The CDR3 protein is CASSPVWTGERQFF. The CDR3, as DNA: TGTGCCAGCAGCCCCGTATGGACAGGGGAACGGCAGTTCTTC.

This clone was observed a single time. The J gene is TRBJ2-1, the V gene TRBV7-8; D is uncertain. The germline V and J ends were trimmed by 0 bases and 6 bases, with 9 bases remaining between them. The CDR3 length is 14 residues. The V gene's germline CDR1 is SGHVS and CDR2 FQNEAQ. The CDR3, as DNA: TGTGCCAGCAGCTTAGCAGGCAGAACCAATGAGCAGTTCTTC. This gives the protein CASSLAGRTNEQFF.

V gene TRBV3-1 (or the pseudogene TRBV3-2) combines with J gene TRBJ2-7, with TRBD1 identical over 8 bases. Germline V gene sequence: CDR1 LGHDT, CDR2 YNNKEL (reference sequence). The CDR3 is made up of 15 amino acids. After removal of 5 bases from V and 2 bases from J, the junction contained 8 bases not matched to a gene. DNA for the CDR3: TGTGCCAGCAGCGCCCCCGGGACAGGAACCTACGAGCAGTACTTC. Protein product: CASSAPGTGTYEQYF.